This T cell receptor beta chain was captured in a study of control samples from healthy donors and cancer patients. Measured with immunoSEQ multiplex PCR; TCRdb has only the in-frame clones, and not every one. The sample lists 24,000 or so clones, more than 75% seen once, with roughly 12% in the top ten. The CDR3 runs to 13 residues. V was pared by 6 bases and J by 10 bases, with 16 bases between. Germline CDR1 is SGHDN and CDR2 is FVKESK. The rearrangement links TRBV14 to TRBJ2-1; D unclear. Sample: PBMCs. The sequence came from a man aged 45 to 65 with lung cancer. In DNA, the CDR3 is TGTGCCAGCAGTCGGATTAGGGTGGGCGAGCAGTTCTTC. Protein: CASSRIRVGEQFF.